The rows below give T cell receptor beta chains drawn from one sample of a study of shared T cell receptors in the human thymus. Clones were read by immunoSEQ multiplex PCR, and TCRdb kept only the in-frame ones, dropping some. The table includes some 400,000 clones, 85% to 95% detected once. The sample comprised thymocytes. The source of these receptors is a human donor. Each CDR3 is given with its conserved first and last residue. Fields, in order: clone size, J gene, V gene, D gene, CDR3 length, CDR3 DNA, CDR3 protein. A D gene is named only where the DNA matches it firmly. Clone size is stated in some rows and not others, as once, few, many or a class when expanded.

once	TRBJ1-5	TRBV9	.	16	TGTGCCAGCAGCCCCGAGGGCAGGGTACGAGGTCAGCCCCAGCATTTT	CASSPEGRVRGQPQHF
.	TRBJ2-6	TRBV19	.	19	TGTGCCAGTAGTGTCTTATCCGGGACCCTTAGCTCTGGGGCCAACGTCCTGACTTTC	CASSVLSGTLSSGANVLTF
.	TRBJ2-1	TRBV7-2	TRBD1	16	TGTGCCAGCGACCCCCCAGGGGGCCGCGCCTACAATGAGCAGTTCTTC	CASDPPGGRAYNEQFF
.	TRBJ1-5	TRBV28	.	15	TGTGCCAGCAAATTAGGTGGGAATGGCAATCAGCCCCAGCATTTT	CASKLGGNGNQPQHF
.	TRBJ1-1	TRBV13	.	15	TGTGCCAGCAGCCCCCGGTCCGTCGGGGGCACTGAAGCTTTCTTT	CASSPRSVGGTEAFF
.	TRBJ2-1	TRBV28	.	14	TGTGCCAGCAGTTTATCCCCTATCTGTAATGAGCAGTTCTTC	CASSLSPICNEQFF
.	TRBJ2-1	TRBV19	.	15	TGTGCCAGTAGTATGGCGGCAGGGGATTACAATGAGCAGTTCTTC	CASSMAAGDYNEQFF
.	TRBJ2-1	TRBV7-6	.	15	TGTGCCAGCAGCCTATCTATAGAGGCCTACAATGAGCAGTTCTTC	CASSLSIEAYNEQFF
.	TRBJ2-7	TRBV28	.	15	TGTGCCACCACGTACCCAGGAGGGGGATACTACGAGCAGTACTTC	CATTYPGGGYYEQYF
.	TRBJ1-2	TRBV25-1	.	14	TGTGCCAGCAGTAAGGGACGGTTTAACTATGGCTACACCTTC	CASSKGRFNYGYTF
.	TRBJ1-3	TRBV15	TRBD1	15	TGTGCCACCAGCAGAGGGACAGGGGGTGGAAACACCATATATTTT	CATSRGTGGGNTIYF
.	TRBJ1-1	TRBV4-3	.	13	TGCGCCAGCAGCACCCGACCCAACACTGAAGCTTTCTTT	CASSTRPNTEAFF
.	TRBJ2-3	TRBV28	TRBD2	16	TGTGCCAGCAGTTCCCCTTGCGGGAGGGCCAGGAATACGCAGTATTTT	CASSSPCGRARNTQYF
.	TRBJ2-3	TRBV9	.	14	TGTGCCAGCAGCGACTTACCCATCACAGATACGCAGTATTTT	CASSDLPITDTQYF
once	TRBJ2-3	TRBV27	TRBD2	14	TGTGCCAGCAGTTCCGGGACTATCTCAGATACGCAGTATTTT	CASSSGTISDTQYF
.	TRBJ1-5	TRBV5-6	.	13	TGTGCCAGCAGCTTGTGGCGGAATCAGCCCCAGCATTTT	CASSLWRNQPQHF
.	TRBJ2-3	TRBV10-1	.	13	TGCGCCAGCAGTGCTAGGGGGTTGGATACGCAGTATTTT	CASSARGLDTQYF
.	TRBJ1-3	TRBV28	.	15	TGTGCCAGCAGCCCAAGGACGGTCTCTGGAAACACCATATATTTT	CASSPRTVSGNTIYF
.	TRBJ2-3	TRBV30	TRBD2	15	TGTGCCTGGACTAAAGCGGGACTGGGCCCAGATACGCAGTATTTT	CAWTKAGLGPDTQYF
once	TRBJ2-3	TRBV7-9	TRBD2	18	TGTGCCAGCGGAGACAGGACTAGCGGGACTTCTAGCACAGATACGCAGTATTTT	CASGDRTSGTSSTDTQYF
.	TRBJ2-1	TRBV19	TRBD2	15	TGTGCCAGTAGTTCTAGCGGAATTTCCTACAATGAGCAGTTCTTC	CASSSSGISYNEQFF
.	TRBJ1-1	TRBV15	.	15	TGTGCCACCAGCAGAGATCCAACAGGAAACACTGAAGCTTTCTTT	CATSRDPTGNTEAFF
.	TRBJ2-1	TRBV19	.	16	TGTGCCAGTATTGAGCGGGGCGTCGGGGGCCGGGATGAGCAGTTCTTC	CASIERGVGGRDEQFF
.	TRBJ1-3	TRBV4-2	TRBD1	19	TGTGCCAGCAGCCAGTTCGATGGGGACAGGGTACGAATTGGAAACACCATATATTTT	CASSQFDGDRVRIGNTIYF
.	TRBJ1-2	TRBV28	.	15	TGTGCCAGCAGTTTATGGCTGGACAGCTCCTATGGCTACACCTTC	CASSLWLDSSYGYTF
.	TRBJ2-5	TRBV5-6	.	12	TGTGCCAGCAGCTCCCTCGGGGAGACCCAGTACTTC	CASSSLGETQYF
few	TRBJ2-7	TRBV18	.	13	TGTGCCACCATGGGTCGCCCCGGCTACGAGCAGTACTTC	CATMGRPGYEQYF
.	TRBJ2-1	TRBV30	TRBD2	13	TGTGCCTTCTGGGGACTAGAAGACAATGAGCAGTTCTTC	CAFWGLEDNEQFF
.	TRBJ2-3	TRBV7-6	.	15	TGTGCCAGCAGCTTAGAATTGTTAGGGTGGGATACGCAGTATTTT	CASSLELLGWDTQYF
.	TRBJ2-1	TRBV28	.	15	TGTGCCAGCAGCTCACACCATAGAGCCTACAATGAGCAGTTCTTC	CASSSHHRAYNEQFF
.	TRBJ1-2	TRBV2	.	14	TGTGCCAGCGGCAAAAAGGGTTTCTCCTATGGCTACACCTTC	CASGKKGFSYGYTF
.	TRBJ2-1	TRBV5-8	.	19	TGTGCCAGCAGCTTGGGACTTACAGGCTTCCTAGCGAGCTACAATGAGCAGTTCTTC	CASSLGLTGFLASYNEQFF
.	TRBJ1-5	TRBV7-2	.	14	TGTGCCAGCAGGCGGCATGGGTCCAATCAGCCCCAGCATTTT	CASRRHGSNQPQHF
.	TRBJ2-1	TRBV27	TRBD2	15	TGTGCCAGCAGTCTCCTAGCGGGAGGGCCGGGGGAGCAGTTCTTC	CASSLLAGGPGEQFF
.	TRBJ2-1	TRBV7-9	TRBD1	16	TGTGCCAGCAGCCTAGGGACAGGGGGCGCGATTAATGAGCAGTTCTTC	CASSLGTGGAINEQFF
.	TRBJ2-1	TRBV27	.	15	TGTGCCAGCAGGCGGGACCTTCGCTCCTACAATGAGCAGTTCTTC	CASRRDLRSYNEQFF
.	TRBJ2-7	TRBV30	TRBD2	14	TGTGCCTGGAGTGTACTAGCGGGGGCGTTCGAGCAGTACTTC	CAWSVLAGAFEQYF
.	TRBJ1-1	TRBV29-1	.	17	TGCAGCGTTGGCTTTAGGGGATCCGCCGACTCGAACACTGAAGCTTTCTTT	CSVGFRGSADSNTEAFF
.	TRBJ1-3	TRBV6-1	.	15	TGTGCCAGCCGTTCCGGACTGCACTCTGGAAACACCATATATTTT	CASRSGLHSGNTIYF
.	TRBJ1-2	TRBV7-9	.	16	TGTGCCAGCAGCCTCCACCTGGGAGGGGTGAACTATGGCTACACCTTC	CASSLHLGGVNYGYTF
.	TRBJ1-1	TRBV5-6	.	12	TGTGCCAGCAGCATTGGGAACACTGAAGCTTTCTTT	CASSIGNTEAFF
.	TRBJ2-5	TRBV25-1	.	16	TGTGCCAGCAGTGAACGGGGGAGGGGGCGCGAAGAGACCCAGTACTTC	CASSERGRGREETQYF
.	TRBJ2-7	TRBV15	TRBD1	19	TGTGCCACCAGCAGAGATCGGCCCCCACAAAGGACAGGGTATTACGAGCAGTACTTC	CATSRDRPPQRTGYYEQYF
.	TRBJ1-3	TRBV18	TRBD1	14	TGTGCCAGCTCACAGGGGGCGAAAGGAAACACCATATATTTT	CASSQGAKGNTIYF
.	TRBJ2-7	TRBV25-1	.	14	TGTGCCAGCAGTGAATGGACACGGCCCTACGAGCAGTACTTC	CASSEWTRPYEQYF
.	TRBJ1-5	TRBV28	.	13	TGTGCCAGCAGTTTTGATCCCGATCAGCCCCAGCATTTT	CASSFDPDQPQHF